This TCR beta chain originates from a study of somatic mutations in cytotoxic T cells in rheumatoid arthritis. In the study overall: Certain T-cell populations stained with V beta antibodies were FACS-sorted to nearly 100% purity, and V beta1+ cells were TCRB-sequenced. General study results and limits: Patients with rheumatoid arthritis, but not healthy controls, had CD8+ clonality that increased with age. A significant difference in CD8+ T-cell clonality was not found between rheumatoid arthritis patients and age-matched healthy controls.

CDR1 and CDR2 (germline): DFQATT, SNEGSKA (reference sequence). The CDR3 spans 9 residues. Sequencing used immunoSEQ multiplex PCR; TCRdb keeps in-frame clones, though not all of them. The sample includes under 20,000 clones, about 90% seen only once; the top ten take about 15%. This clone was detected only once. Its cognate antigen is unknown. The V gene is TRBV20-1, the J gene TRBJ1-2; no definite D call. Sequencing was performed on CD8+ T cells sorted from blood. This TCR was recovered from a man in his forties or fifties in good health. CDR3 DNA sequence: TGCAGCTGGGAGTCGGGCTACACCTTC. Amino acid sequence: CSWESGYTF.